The text below deals with one TCR beta chain. As processed by the authors: Quantification of nucleated cells was approximated via reference gene primer amplification. The data were produced by immunoSEQ multiplex PCR, yet TCRdb's version contains in-frame clones alone and is incomplete. V and J calls and clone size come straight from that table; D and trimming were deduced from the DNA. The sample lists under 200,000 clones; nearly 90% were seen once. This entry is derived from a study of blood T cell repertoires in COVID-19. This CDR3 comprises 14 residues. The V end was cut by 0 bases, the J end by 6 bases, with 11 bases between. The germline V gene encodes CDR1 SGHTA and CDR2 FQGTGA.

Material: peripheral blood. The rearrangement joins TRBV7-3 to TRBJ1-2, with D possibly matching TRBD1 (6 bases). This clonotype was sampled from a man in his fifties or sixties with active or convalescent COVID-19. CDR3 coding DNA: TGTGCCAGCAGCTTAACGTCGGCAGGGGATGGCTACACCTTC. Its protein is CASSLTSAGDGYTF.